This T cell receptor (beta chain) was sequenced for a study of siplizumab effects on memory and regulatory T cells (dated by TCRdb to between 2017 and 2020). Regarding the study in general: The study looked at the effect of siplizumab, an anti-CD2 antibody, on alloreactive T-cell subsets in allogeneic mixed lymphocyte reactions made from human PBMCs. Broad study findings and their caveats: Greater diversity appeared to be present in unstimulated naive T cells than in memory T cells, and a substantial contribution to the alloresponse seemed to be made by naive cells. No functional confirmation was obtained for the suppressive function of proliferating Tregs from siplizumab cultures. Siplizumab significantly reduced the cumulative frequency of alloreactive sequences traceable to unstimulated CD4+ memory T cells. About 80-96% of proliferating CD4+ or CD8+ clones could not be given a naive or memory phenotype. Because sequences at frequencies below about 10^-5 were poorly captured, only a minor fraction of alloreactive clones could be mapped back to unstimulated subsets. Of the alloreactive CD4+ clones that could be mapped, the Treg-derived share averaged roughly 69% with siplizumab compared with around 25% in control reactions.

Sorted unstimulated T cells and proliferating T cells recovered from mixed lymphocyte reactions were subjected to TCRbeta CDR3 sequencing. Fresh whole blood from around eleven HLA-typed healthy donors served as the source for isolating PBMCs. To map where alloreactive clones came from, CD4+ regulatory T cells in the unstimulated state were FACS-sorted. Library preparation was by the immunoSEQ multiplex PCR assay. Around 92,000 TCR templates per sample were assayed by the deep sequencing platform. Genomic DNA extracted from sorted T cells was used for TCRbeta CDR3 sequencing. On the study's bioinformatics: Clonal analysis of TCRbeta CDR3 data was done in the R programming language. Alloreactive CD4+ and CD8+ clones were identified by comparing unstimulated samples to CFSE-low samples taken after the reaction. By matching sequences to the repertoires of sorted unstimulated Treg and non-Treg cells, each alloreactive CD4+ clone was assigned a regulatory or non-regulatory origin. Sourced from immuneACCESS, this table was stored by TCRdb with only in-frame sequences that have V and J called. A share of the clones is absent; for the studies checked, an unresolved V gene accounts for under half, and the remainder has no known explanation. Clone size and V and J calls were adopted from that table, with D and trimming inferred from the DNA. Here the sample has 90,000 to 120,000 clones; 85% to 95% occur a single time. The ten largest clones take up 0.55% to 0.8% of the sample.

Details on this clone: It has no known antigen specificity. There are no base qualities to consult, and no much larger clone falls within one base.

CDR1 MNHEY and CDR2 SMNVEV are derived from the germline V gene (reference sequence). V and J are trimmed by 1 base and 1 base, and the gene matches miss 3 bases of the junction. The CDR3 numbers 15 residues from cysteine through phenylalanine. The entry retains the CDR3 DNA only, 45 bases that are in frame from base 1. The specimen was Tregs sorted from blood. This TCR came from a human donor in good health. The chain employs TRBV27 and TRBJ1-1; 7 central nucleotides agree with TRBD1. The nucleotide sequence reads as follows: TGTGCCAGCAGTTTATATTCAGGGGGGAACACTGAAGCTTTCTTT. It codes for CASSLYSGGNTEAFF.